The clone carrying this TCR beta chain was seen many times. Antigen specificity is unknown. This entry is derived from a study of T-cell reconstitution after alpha-beta-depleted transplantation in children. Whole-study results and caveats: Reported findings indicate that, about two months after transplant, alpha-beta T cells came from several hundred expanded clones, which were derived from non-depleted graft cells. A year post-transplant, T-cell counts and diversity derived mostly from newly produced T cells. Some patients owed their high day-60 TCRbeta diversity to surviving recipient T cells and thymic progenitors.

CDR3 length: 14 amino acids. Germline values: CDR1 MGHDK, CDR2 SYGVNS. V shed 2 bases and J 4 bases; nucleotides not matched to a gene: 3. The library targeted TCRbeta and was prepared with unique molecular identifiers. Each CDR3 protein is one row after TCRdb ran MiXCR on the PCR reads. The data show around 300,000 distinct CDR3 sequences, 11% seen once. This specimen was peripheral blood, taken 180 days after TCRalphabeta/CD19-depleted stem cell transplant. The chain has TRBV25-1 and TRBJ2-5; 8 bases line up with TRBD1. This receptor was identified in a male patient under 10 years old who had a stem cell transplant for chronic granulomatous disease, so the T cells may come from the graft donor. CDR3 sequence reads: CASSEPTGAETQYF. CDR3 in DNA: TGTGCCAGCAGTGAACCGACAGGGGCAGAGACCCAGTACTTC.